This TCR beta chain was profiled in a study of T-cell memory formation after mild COVID-19 (dated by TCRdb to about 2021). Turning to the overall study: Most TCR sequence clusters were specific to one of the two donors. Longitudinal TCRalpha and TCRbeta repertoire sequencing tracked T-cell clones expanding and contracting after mild COVID-19 in a couple of donors. The cohort comprised two young, previously healthy adult volunteers, one female and one male.

CDR1 and CDR2 are read off the germline V gene as SGHTA and FQGNSA. From the cysteine through the phenylalanine, the CDR3 covers 14 amino acids. Of the read, only the CDR3 DNA is kept; its 42 bases are in frame from base 1. V is reduced by 0 bases and J by 2 bases, leaving a spacing of 7 bases between them. Ficoll-Paque density gradient centrifugation was the method used to isolate PBMCs. This clonotype was counted between two and nine times. Its antigen specificity is not known. The sample holds no much larger clone one base away, and base qualities are not on file. For sequencing, an Illumina NovaSeq 6000 was employed. cDNA libraries for TCRalpha and TCRbeta were prepared by 5'RACE using constant-segment primers, with sample barcodes and unique molecular identifiers added. RNA was extracted from every sample with Trizol reagent. Amplification of the libraries took two PCR steps, and the second step added a second sample barcode plus Illumina TruSeq adapters. Libraries were sequenced on an Illumina NovaSeq with 2 x 150 bp paired-end reads. In the source study's methods: Reads were demultiplexed and collapsed into UMI-guided consensus sequences with migec v1.2.7. With mixcr v2.1.11, UMI consensuses were aligned to TRA and TRB V and J templates and assembled into clonotypes. A clonotype was counted as expanded or contracted only if both edgeR and NoisET called the change significant, with noise models trained on biological replicates. edgeR calls used a false discovery rate-adjusted p below 0.01 and a log2 fold-change threshold of 1. As an exploratory analysis of dynamics, max-normalized trajectories of the 1000 most abundant clonotypes were examined with PCA combined with hierarchical clustering. Separately sequenced CD4+ and CD8+ repertoires were used to assign a CD4 or CD8 phenotype to each responding clone. Clones were called with MiXCR by TCRdb after fastp trimmed the public reads at Q25, and only in-frame beta chains were retained. Rows merge per CDR3 protein into single entries with the most common DNA and genes. The V and J calls reflect TCRdb's pipeline rather than the authors' work. The sample table shows about 140,000 distinct CDR3 sequences, and around 15% are seen once. Around 28% of the sample is taken by the ten largest.

Broader findings and caveats from the paper: From day 15 to 85, contracting clones showed balanced CD4/CD8 phenotypes, whereas a second wave of clones that expanded from day 15 to 37 leaned towards CD4+. The second-wave clones that peaked on day 37 were not confirmed to be SARS-CoV-2 specific. Only a couple of mild cases were covered in the study, and larger cohorts including severe cases with pre-infection samples were considered necessary. Some responding clones were detected in pre-infection memory, which suggested that pre-existing cross-reactive memory T cells had joined the SARS-CoV-2 response. Contracting CD4+ clones were located mainly in the CM and EM memory subsets, whereas CD8+ clones were found to be enriched in EMRA.

The sequencing sample was made of PBMCs or a T cell subset sorted from them (not recorded which). The rearrangement joined TRBV7-2 to TRBJ2-5; a confident D gene designation cannot be given. The receptor was isolated from an adult woman who had mild COVID-19 (a few samples of this study predate the infection). The sample titles of this study are shuffled in the database, so cell type and time point are left out; the donor was told from shared clones. Read as DNA, the sequence is TGTGCCAGCAGCTTAGCGCGCAGTCAAGAGACCCAGTACTTC. It is translated as CASSLARSQETQYF.